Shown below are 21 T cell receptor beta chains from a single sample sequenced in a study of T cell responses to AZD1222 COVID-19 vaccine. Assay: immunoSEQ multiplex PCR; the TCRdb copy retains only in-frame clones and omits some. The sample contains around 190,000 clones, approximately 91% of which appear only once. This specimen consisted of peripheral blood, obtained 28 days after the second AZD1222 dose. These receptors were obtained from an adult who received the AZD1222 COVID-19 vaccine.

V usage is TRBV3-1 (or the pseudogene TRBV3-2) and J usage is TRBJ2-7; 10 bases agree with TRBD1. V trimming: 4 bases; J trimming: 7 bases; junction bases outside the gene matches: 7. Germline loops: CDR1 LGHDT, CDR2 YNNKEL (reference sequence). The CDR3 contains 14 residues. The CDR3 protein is CASSRRQGAREQYF. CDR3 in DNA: TGTGCCAGCAGCCGTCGACAGGGGGCGAGGGAGCAGTACTTC.

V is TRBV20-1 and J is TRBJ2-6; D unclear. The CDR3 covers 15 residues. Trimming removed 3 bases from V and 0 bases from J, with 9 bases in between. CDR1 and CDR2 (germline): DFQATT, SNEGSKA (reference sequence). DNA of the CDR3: TGCAGTGCTAGTAGGGCGAACTCTGGGGCCAACGTCCTGACTTTC. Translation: CSASRANSGANVLTF.

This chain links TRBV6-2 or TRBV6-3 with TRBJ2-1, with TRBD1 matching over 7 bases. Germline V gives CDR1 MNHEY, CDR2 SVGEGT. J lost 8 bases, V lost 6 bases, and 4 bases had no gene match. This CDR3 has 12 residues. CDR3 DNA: TGTGCCAGCAGCTTGACAGGGCATGAGCAGTTCTTC. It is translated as CASSLTGHEQFF.

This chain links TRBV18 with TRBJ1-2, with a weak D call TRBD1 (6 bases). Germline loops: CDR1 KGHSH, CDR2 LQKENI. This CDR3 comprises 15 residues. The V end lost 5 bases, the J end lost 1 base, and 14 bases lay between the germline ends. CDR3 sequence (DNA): TGTGCCAGCTCAGATAGCGGGACAAATAACTATGGCTACACCTTC. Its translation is CASSDSGTNNYGYTF.

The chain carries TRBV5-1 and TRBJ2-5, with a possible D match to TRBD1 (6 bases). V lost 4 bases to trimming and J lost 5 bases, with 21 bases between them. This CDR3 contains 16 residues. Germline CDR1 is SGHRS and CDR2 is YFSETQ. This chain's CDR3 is CASSLSQQGPRETQYF. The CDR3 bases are TGCGCCAGCAGCCTCTCACAACAGGGCCCCCGGGAGACCCAGTACTTC.

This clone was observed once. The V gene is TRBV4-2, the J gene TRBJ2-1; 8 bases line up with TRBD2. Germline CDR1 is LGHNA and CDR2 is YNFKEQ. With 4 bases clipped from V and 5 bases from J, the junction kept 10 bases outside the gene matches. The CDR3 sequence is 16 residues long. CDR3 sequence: CASSLLTGGPNNEQFF. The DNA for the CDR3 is TGTGCCAGCAGCCTTTTAACGGGAGGGCCCAACAATGAGCAGTTCTTC.

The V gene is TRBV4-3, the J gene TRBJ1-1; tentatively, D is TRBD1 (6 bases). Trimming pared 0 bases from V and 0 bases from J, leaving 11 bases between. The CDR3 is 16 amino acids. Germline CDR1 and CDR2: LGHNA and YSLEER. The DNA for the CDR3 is TGCGCCAGCAGCCAAGATCTCGACAGGCTGAACACTGAAGCTTTCTTT. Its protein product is CASSQDLDRLNTEAFF.

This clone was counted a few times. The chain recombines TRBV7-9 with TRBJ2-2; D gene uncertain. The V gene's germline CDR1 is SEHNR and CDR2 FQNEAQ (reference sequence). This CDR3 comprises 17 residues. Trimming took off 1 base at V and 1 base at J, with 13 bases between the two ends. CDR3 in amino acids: CASSLGRGNRNTGELFF. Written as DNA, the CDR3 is TGTGCCAGCAGCTTAGGGAGAGGAAACCGGAACACCGGGGAGCTGTTTTTT.

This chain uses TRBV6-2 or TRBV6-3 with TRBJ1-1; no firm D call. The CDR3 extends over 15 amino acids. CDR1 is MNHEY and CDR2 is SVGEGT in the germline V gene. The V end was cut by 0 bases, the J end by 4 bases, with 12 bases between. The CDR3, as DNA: TGTGCCAGCAGTTACTCAGGGAGAGGTTCCACTGAAGCTTTCTTT. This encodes CASSYSGRGSTEAFF.

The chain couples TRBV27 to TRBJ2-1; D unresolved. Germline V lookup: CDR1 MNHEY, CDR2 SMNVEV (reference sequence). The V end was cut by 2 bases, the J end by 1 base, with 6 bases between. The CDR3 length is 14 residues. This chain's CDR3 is CASSLRGSYNEQFF. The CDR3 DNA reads TGTGCCAGCAGTTTACGAGGTTCCTACAATGAGCAGTTCTTC.

The CDR3, as DNA: TGTGCCTGGGCCCCAGGACGAGGGAGAAATGAAAAACTGTTTTTT. Translating gives CAWAPGRGRNEKLFF. V is TRBV30 and J is TRBJ1-4; D not resolved. In germline, CDR1 is GTSNPN, CDR2 SVGIG (reference sequence). This CDR3 is 15 amino acids long. The V end was cut by 5 bases, the J end by 5 bases, with 18 bases between.

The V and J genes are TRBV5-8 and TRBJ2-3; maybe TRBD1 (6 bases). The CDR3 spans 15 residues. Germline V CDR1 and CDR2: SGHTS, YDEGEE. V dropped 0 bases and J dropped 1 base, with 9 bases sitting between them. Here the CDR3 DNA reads TGTGCCAGCAGCTTGGACAGGGCGGGCACAGATACGCAGTATTTT. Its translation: CASSLDRAGTDTQYF. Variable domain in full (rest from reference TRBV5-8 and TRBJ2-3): EAGVTQSPTHLIKTRGQQATLRCSPISGHTSVYWYQQALGLGLQFLLWYDEGEERNRGNFPPRFSGRQFPNYSSELNVNALELEDSALYLCASSLDRAGTDTQYFGPGTRLTVL.

The CDR3: CASRPTGAGYEQYF. CDR3 nucleotide sequence: TGTGCCAGCAGACCCACAGGGGCGGGCTACGAGCAGTACTTC. The chain carries TRBV28 and TRBJ2-7; 7 positions match TRBD1. Trimming cost V 6 bases and J 3 bases; bases outside gene matches: 8. Per the germline V gene, CDR1 is MDHEN and CDR2 is SYDVKM. The CDR3 covers 14 residues.

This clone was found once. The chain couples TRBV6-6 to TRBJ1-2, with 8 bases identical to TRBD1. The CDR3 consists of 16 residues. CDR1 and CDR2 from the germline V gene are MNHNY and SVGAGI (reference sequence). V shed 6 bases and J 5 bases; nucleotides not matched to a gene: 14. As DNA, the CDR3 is TGTGCCAGCAGATCACCCGAAGGACAGGGAGGGTATGGCTACACCTTC. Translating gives CASRSPEGQGGYGYTF.

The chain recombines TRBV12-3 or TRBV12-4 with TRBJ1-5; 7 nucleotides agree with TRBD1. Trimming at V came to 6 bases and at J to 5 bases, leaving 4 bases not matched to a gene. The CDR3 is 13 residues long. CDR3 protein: CASSPGGDQPQHF. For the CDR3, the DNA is TGTGCCAGCAGCCCAGGGGGTGATCAGCCCCAGCATTTT.

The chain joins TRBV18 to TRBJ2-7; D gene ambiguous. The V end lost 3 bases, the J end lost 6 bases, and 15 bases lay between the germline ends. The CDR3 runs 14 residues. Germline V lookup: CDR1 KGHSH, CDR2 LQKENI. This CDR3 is CASSPGRLLGEQYF. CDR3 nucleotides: TGTGCCAGCTCACCGGGCAGGCTCCTAGGCGAGCAGTACTTC.

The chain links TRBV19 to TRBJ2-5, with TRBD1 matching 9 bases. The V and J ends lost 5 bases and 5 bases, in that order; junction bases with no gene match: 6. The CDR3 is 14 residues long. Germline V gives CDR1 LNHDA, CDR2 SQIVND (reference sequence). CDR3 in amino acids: CASSHRGLGETQYF. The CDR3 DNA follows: TGTGCCAGTAGTCACAGGGGGCTTGGGGAGACCCAGTACTTC.

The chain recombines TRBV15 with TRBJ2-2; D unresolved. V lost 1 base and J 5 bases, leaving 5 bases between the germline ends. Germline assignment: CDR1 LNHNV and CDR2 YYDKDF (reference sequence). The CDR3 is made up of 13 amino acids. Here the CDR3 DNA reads TGTGCCACCAGCAGAGGCGCGACCGGGGAGCTGTTTTTT. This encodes CATSRGATGELFF. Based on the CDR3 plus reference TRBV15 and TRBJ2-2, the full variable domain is DAMVIQNPRYQVTQFGKPVTLSCSQTLNHNVMYWYQQKSSQAPKLLFHYYDKDFNNEADTPDNFQSRRPNTSFCFLDIRSPGLGDTAMYLCATSRGATGELFFGEGSRLTVL.

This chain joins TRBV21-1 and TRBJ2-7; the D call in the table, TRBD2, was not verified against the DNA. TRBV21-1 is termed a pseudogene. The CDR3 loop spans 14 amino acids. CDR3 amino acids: CASSNARGGYEQYF. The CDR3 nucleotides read TGTGCCAGCAGCAACGCCCGCGGGGGATACGAGCAGTACTTC.

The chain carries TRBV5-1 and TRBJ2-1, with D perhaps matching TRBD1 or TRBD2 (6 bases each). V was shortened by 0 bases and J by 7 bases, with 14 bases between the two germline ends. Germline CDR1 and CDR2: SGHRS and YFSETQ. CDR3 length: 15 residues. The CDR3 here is CASSLVLGGLNEQFF. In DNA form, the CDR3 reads TGCGCCAGCAGCTTGGTTCTAGGGGGGCTGAATGAGCAGTTCTTC.

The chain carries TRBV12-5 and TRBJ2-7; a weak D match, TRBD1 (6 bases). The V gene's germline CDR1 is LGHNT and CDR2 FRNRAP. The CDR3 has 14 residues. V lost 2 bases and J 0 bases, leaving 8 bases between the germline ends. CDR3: CASGLWDTSYEQYF. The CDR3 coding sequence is TGTGCTAGTGGTTTGTGGGACACCTCCTACGAGCAGTACTTC. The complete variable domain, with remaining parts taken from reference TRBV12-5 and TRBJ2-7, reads DARVTQTPRHKVTEMGQEVTMRCQPILGHNTVFWYRQTMMQGLELLAYFRNRAPLDDSGMPKDRFSAEMPDATLATLKIQPSEPRDSAVYFCASGLWDTSYEQYFGPGTRLTVT.